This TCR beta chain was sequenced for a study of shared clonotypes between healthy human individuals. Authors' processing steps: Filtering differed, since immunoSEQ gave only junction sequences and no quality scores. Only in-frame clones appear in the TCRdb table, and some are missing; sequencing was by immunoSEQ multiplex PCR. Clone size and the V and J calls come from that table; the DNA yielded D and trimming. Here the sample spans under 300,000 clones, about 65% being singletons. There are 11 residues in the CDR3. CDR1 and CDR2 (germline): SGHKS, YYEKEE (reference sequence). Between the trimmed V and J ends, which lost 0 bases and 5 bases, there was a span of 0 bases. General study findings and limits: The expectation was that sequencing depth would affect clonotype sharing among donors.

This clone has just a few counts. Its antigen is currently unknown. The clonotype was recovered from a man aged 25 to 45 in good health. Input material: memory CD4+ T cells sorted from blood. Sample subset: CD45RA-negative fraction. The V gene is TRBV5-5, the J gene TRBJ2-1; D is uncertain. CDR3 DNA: TGTGCCAGCAGCTTGGACAATGAGCAGTTCTTC. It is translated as CASSLDNEQFF.